This T cell receptor (beta chain) was sequenced in a study of OX40 agonist ivuxolimab in advanced cancers. Study at large: The dose of intravenous ivuxolimab that patients received every 2 weeks ranged from 0.01 to 10 mg/kg.

This CDR3 contains 12 residues. The V and J ends lost 5 bases and 0 bases respectively, with 7 bases between them. Looked up from germline, CDR1 is SQVTM and CDR2 is ANQGSEA. Produced via immunoSEQ multiplex PCR; TCRdb's table is partial and in-frame only. The sample consists of 45,000 or so clones, around 90% of them appearing once. The chain links TRBV29-1 to TRBJ1-1; D perhaps matches TRBD1 (6 bases). The starting material was CD4+ or CD8+ T cells sorted from blood, obtained in a trial of the OX40 agonist ivuxolimab. The TCR was taken from an adult with an advanced solid tumor such as melanoma, head and neck, liver or kidney cancer. CDR3 sequence (DNA): TGCAGCGTTACAGGGTTGAACACTGAAGCTTTCTTT. It translates to CSVTGLNTEAFF.